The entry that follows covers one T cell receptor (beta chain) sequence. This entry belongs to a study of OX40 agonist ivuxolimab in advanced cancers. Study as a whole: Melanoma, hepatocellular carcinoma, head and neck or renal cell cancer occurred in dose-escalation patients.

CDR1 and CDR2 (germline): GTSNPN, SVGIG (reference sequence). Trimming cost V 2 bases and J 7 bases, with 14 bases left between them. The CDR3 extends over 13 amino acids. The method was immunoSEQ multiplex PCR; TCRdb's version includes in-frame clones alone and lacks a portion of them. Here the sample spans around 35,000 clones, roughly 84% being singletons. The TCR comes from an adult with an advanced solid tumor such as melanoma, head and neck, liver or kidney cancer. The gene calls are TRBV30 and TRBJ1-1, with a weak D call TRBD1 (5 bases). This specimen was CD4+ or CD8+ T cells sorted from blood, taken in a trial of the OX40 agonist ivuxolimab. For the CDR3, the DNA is TGTGCCTGGAGTACGACGGGACTCGGTGAAGCTTTCTTT. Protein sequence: CAWSTTGLGEAFF.